These T cell receptor beta chains were read from a single sample in a study of blood T cell repertoires in COVID-19. Libraries were prepared by immunoSEQ multiplex PCR; TCRdb keeps only in-frame clonotypes and omits some of them. The repertoire holds 70,000 to 100,000 clones, with approximately 90% as singletons. The sample was peripheral blood. The receptors were gathered from a woman aged 55-69 years with COVID-19, enrolled during active disease. The CDR3 runs from the conserved cysteine through the conserved F or W. D genes are given only for firm matches. For some rows the clone size is stated as once, few or many, or as a class when expanded; others skip it.

few	.	TRBV30	TRBJ1-4	CAWRLESTNEKLFF	TGTGCCTGGAGGTTGGAGTCAACTAATGAAAAACTGTTTTTT
.	.	TRBV3-1/TRBV3-2	TRBJ1-1	CASSQVGGLTTQAFF	TGTGCCAGCAGCCAAGTGGGGGGACTGACCACCCAGGCTTTCTTT
.	.	TRBV18	TRBJ2-7	CASSDGGSSYEQYF	TGTGCCAGCAGCGACGGGGGAAGCTCCTACGAGCAGTACTTC
.	TRBD1	TRBV5-1	TRBJ2-4	CASSPTGGVAKNIQYF	TGCGCCAGCAGCCCGACAGGGGGGGTAGCCAAAAACATTCAGTACTTC
.	TRBD2	TRBV5-1	TRBJ2-1	CASSQSGGPYNEQFF	TGCGCCAGCAGCCAAAGCGGGGGACCCTACAATGAGCAGTTCTTC
.	TRBD2	TRBV7-2	TRBJ2-3	CASSTGLAGTDTQYF	TGTGCCAGCAGCACCGGACTAGCGGGCACAGATACGCAGTATTTT
.	TRBD1	TRBV3-1/TRBV3-2	TRBJ1-2	CASSSEDRDPGYTF	TGTGCCAGCAGCTCCGAGGACAGGGACCCTGGCTACACCTTC
.	.	TRBV6-5	TRBJ1-6	CASTLQGANSPLHF	TGTGCCAGCACCCTGCAGGGTGCGAATTCACCCCTCCACTTT
once	TRBD2	TRBV10-3	TRBJ2-3	CAISERLAGTDTQYF	TGTGCCATCAGTGAAAGACTAGCGGGCACAGATACGCAGTATTTT
.	TRBD2	TRBV7-6	TRBJ2-1	CASSSLGRGSYNEQFF	TGTGCCAGCAGTTCCCTTGGGCGGGGGTCCTACAATGAGCAGTTCTTC
.	.	TRBV5-8	TRBJ1-1	CASSLGQVRAEAFF	TGTGCCAGCAGCTTGGGACAGGTGAGGGCTGAAGCTTTCTTT
.	TRBD2	TRBV5-1	TRBJ2-7	CASRPTSGTYEQYF	TGCGCCAGCAGACCAACTAGCGGGACCTACGAGCAGTACTTC
.	.	TRBV12-5	TRBJ2-3	CASGLAVPPRRARTDTQYF	TGTGCTAGTGGTTTGGCCGTCCCACCCCGCAGGGCTCGGACAGATACGCAGTATTTT
.	.	TRBV18	TRBJ1-1	CASSPLGRENTEAFF	TGTGCCAGCTCACCCCTCGGCAGGGAAAACACTGAAGCTTTCTTT
.	TRBD1	TRBV28	TRBJ1-3	CASRSTGSGNTIYF	TGTGCCAGCAGATCGACAGGGTCCGGAAACACCATATATTTT
.	TRBD1	TRBV7-8	TRBJ1-1	CASSLNRGLDTEAFF	TGTGCCAGCAGCTTAAACAGGGGGTTGGACACTGAAGCTTTCTTT
.	TRBD1	TRBV28	TRBJ1-5	CASSWDRELDSNQPQHF	TGTGCCAGCAGCTGGGACAGGGAATTGGATAGCAATCAGCCCCAGCATTTT
.	.	TRBV19	TRBJ2-5	CASRTQETQYF	TGTGCCAGTAGAACACAAGAGACCCAGTACTTC
.	TRBD1	TRBV19	TRBJ1-1	CASSTRQGVNTEAFF	TGTGCCAGTAGTACAAGACAGGGGGTTAACACTGAAGCTTTCTTT
.	TRBD1	TRBV6-5	TRBJ2-1	CASSYKSPGQINEQFF	TGTGCCAGCAGTTATAAGTCCCCGGGACAGATCAATGAGCAGTTCTTC
.	.	TRBV5-8	TRBJ1-5	CASSRQGINQPQHF	TGTGCCAGCAGCAGACAAGGAATAAATCAGCCCCAGCATTTT
.	.	TRBV6-6	TRBJ1-6	CASSYGLGEDNSPLHF	TGTGCCAGCAGTTACGGGTTGGGGGAGGATAATTCACCCCTCCACTTT
.	.	TRBV6-6	TRBJ1-3	CASSYSTRREDTIYF	TGTGCCAGCAGTTACTCGACACGCAGGGAGGACACCATATATTTT
.	TRBD1	TRBV6-5	TRBJ2-5	CASSYLQGAWETQYF	TGTGCCAGCAGTTACTTACAGGGGGCTTGGGAGACCCAGTACTTC
.	TRBD1	TRBV5-4	TRBJ2-7	CASSPATGVSSYEQYF	TGTGCCAGCAGCCCCGCCACAGGGGTGAGCTCCTACGAGCAGTACTTC
.	.	TRBV11-2	TRBJ1-2	CASSSIWADYGYTF	TGTGCCAGCAGCTCGATCTGGGCCGACTATGGCTACACCTTC
.	TRBD1	TRBV7-3	TRBJ2-3	CASSLGTGRWDTQYF	TGTGCCAGCAGCTTAGGGACAGGGAGATGGGATACGCAGTATTTT
.	TRBD1	TRBV14	TRBJ1-1	CASSQVSGQGAKTEAFF	TGTGCCAGCAGCCAAGTTTCCGGACAGGGGGCGAAGACTGAAGCTTTCTTT
.	TRBD1	TRBV4-2	TRBJ1-5	CASSQTYRGLPIGQPQHF	TGTGCCAGCAGCCAGACCTACAGGGGCCTTCCGATCGGTCAGCCCCAGCATTTT
.	.	TRBV9	TRBJ1-3	CASSGLGQGIRNTIYF	TGTGCCAGCAGCGGGCTGGGGCAGGGGATTAGAAACACCATATATTTT
.	.	TRBV28	TRBJ2-7	CASSFTNSYEQYF	TGTGCCAGCAGTTTTACTAACTCCTACGAGCAGTACTTC
.	TRBD1	TRBV11-2	TRBJ1-5	CASSRDRGGDQPQHF	TGTGCCAGCAGCCGCGACAGGGGAGGTGATCAGCCCCAGCATTTT
once	TRBD1	TRBV5-1	TRBJ1-2	CASSLAVGTGLEGYTF	TGCGCCAGCAGCTTGGCCGTAGGGACAGGGTTGGAGGGCTACACCTTC